This T cell receptor (beta chain) was sequenced for a study of T cells after yellow fever vaccination. Study results and limitations: It was the secondary response that reached its peak faster, day 5 versus 15, but it was weaker. Although most clonotypes did not, a small share appeared in both CD4 and CD8 compartments. In post-booster samples, most primary-vaccination clones reappeared (about 97% CD4, 70% to 90% CD8).

This clonotype was observed a few times. The antigen remains unidentified. MiXCR, run by TCRdb on the 5' RACE reads, gives a single entry per CDR3 protein. Seen here are some 600,000 distinct CDR3 sequences, more than 9% observed once, and the top ten hold under 15%. Germline loops: CDR1 SGHTA, CDR2 FQGNSA. The CDR3 has 17 residues. Losses at the gene ends were 6 bases for V and 0 bases for J; bases not matched to a gene: 12. The sequencing used PBMCs, collected on the day of the yellow fever booster vaccination. The source is a man younger than 45 who received the YFV17D yellow fever vaccine. The gene calls are TRBV7-2 and TRBJ2-3; 7 bases map to TRBD2. The CDR3 spells CASSYSRLAVSTDTQYF. Written as DNA, the CDR3 is TGTGCCAGCAGTTACTCTCGGCTAGCGGTTAGCACAGATACGCAGTATTTT.